The 19 T cell receptor beta chains below come from one sample, sequenced in a study of blood T cell repertoires in COVID-19. Data came from immunoSEQ multiplex PCR; TCRdb stores just in-frame clones and leaves some out. This sample carries about 310,000 clones, approximately 87% of them seen once, and the ten largest clones take 2.9%. Source material: peripheral blood. The receptors originated from a woman aged 25 to 39 with COVID-19, enrolled during active disease.

J is TRBJ2-1 and V is TRBV5-1; D might be TRBD1 (6 bases). CDR1 and CDR2 (germline): SGHRS, YFSETQ. The CDR3 spans 16 residues. Deletions cut 1 base from V and 2 bases from J, with 13 bases between. The CDR3 nucleotides are TGCGCCAGCAGCTTGTTACAGGGATCCGCCTACAATGAGCAGTTCTTC. Translating gives CASSLLQGSAYNEQFF.

The chain is built from TRBV9 and TRBJ1-1, with D possibly TRBD1 on 5 matching bases. Germline V gives CDR1 SGDLS, CDR2 YYNGEE. The CDR3 sequence is 13 residues long. Deletions cut 0 bases from V and 5 bases from J, with 8 bases between. CDR3: CASSVVEGTEAFF. The CDR3 coding sequence is TGTGCCAGCAGCGTAGTGGAGGGGACTGAAGCTTTCTTT.

The rearrangement links TRBV5-4 to TRBJ2-1; 7 bases are a match to TRBD2. V dropped 7 bases and J dropped 7; count of bases not matched to a gene: 8. In germline, CDR1 is SGHNT, CDR2 YYREEE (reference sequence). The CDR3 runs 13 residues. The DNA for the CDR3 is TGTGCCAGCGGCCTCGCTAGCGGAAATGAGCAGTTCTTC. Its protein is CASGLASGNEQFF. The full variable domain, with the rest looked up from reference TRBV5-4 and TRBJ2-1, is ETGVTQSPTHLIKTRGQQVTLRCSSQSGHNTVSWYQQALGQGPQFIFQYYREEENGRGNFPPRFSGLQFPNYSSELNVNALELDDSALYLCASGLASGNEQFFGPGTRLTVL.

The gene calls are TRBV5-1 and TRBJ1-6; a weak D match, TRBD1 (5 bases). The V and J ends lost 0 bases and 3 bases respectively, with 10 bases between them. This CDR3 has 16 amino acids. The germline V gene encodes CDR1 SGHRS and CDR2 YFSETQ. The CDR3 reads CASSLADSLYNSPLHF. The CDR3 DNA reads TGCGCCAGCAGCTTGGCCGACAGCCTCTATAATTCACCCCTCCACTTT.

The chain links TRBV12-2 to TRBJ2-2; TRBD2, the table's D call, lacks a check against the DNA. TRBV12-2 is a pseudogene. The CDR3 spans 18 residues. CDR3 nucleotide sequence: TGTGCAAGTCGCTTAGGGGGGACTAGCGGGAGGGGCACCGGGGAGCTGTTTTTT. Its protein is CASRLGGTSGRGTGELFF.

V is TRBV7-9 and J is TRBJ1-1, with D unclear. Germline V gives CDR1 SEHNR, CDR2 FQNEAQ (reference sequence). V lost 1 base, J lost 8 bases, and 11 bases lay in between. The CDR3 has 13 residues. CDR3 sequence: CASSLENGPEAFF. The DNA of the CDR3 is TGTGCCAGCAGCTTAGAGAACGGTCCGGAAGCTTTCTTT.

The gene calls are TRBV12-3 or TRBV12-4 and TRBJ2-1; weak D call: TRBD2 (5 bases). This CDR3 contains 13 residues. Trimming took 2 bases from V and 6 from J, leaving 8 bases between them. Written as DNA, the CDR3 is TGTGCCAGCAGTTTACAAACTAGCAATGAGCAGTTCTTC. It specifies CASSLQTSNEQFF.

V gene TRBV6-2 or TRBV6-3 combines with J gene TRBJ2-7; 12 nucleotides match TRBD2. The CDR3 contains 18 residues. Losses at the gene ends were 2 bases for V and 0 bases for J; bases not matched to a gene: 8. The germline CDR1 and CDR2 sequences are MNHEY and SVGEGT. The CDR3 spells CASSYPGLAGPSSYEQYF. Here the CDR3 DNA reads TGTGCCAGCAGTTACCCGGGACTAGCGGGCCCGAGCTCCTACGAGCAGTACTTC.

The rearrangement links TRBV5-1 to TRBJ1-1, with TRBD1 matching over 9 bases. V lost 0 bases and J lost 8; bases outside the gene matches: 5. CDR1 SGHRS and CDR2 YFSETQ come from the germline V gene. This CDR3 is 14 amino acids long. The CDR3 loop is CASSLVGQGGEAFF. The CDR3 DNA follows: TGCGCCAGCAGCTTGGTGGGACAGGGTGGAGAAGCTTTCTTT.

The chain uses TRBV2 and TRBJ1-2; D gene uncertain. Per the germline V gene, CDR1 is SNHLY and CDR2 is FYNNEI. V gave up 5 bases and J gave up 7 bases, with 11 bases separating them. There are 12 residues in the CDR3. CDR3 coding DNA: TGTGCCAGCAGTACGGGGAACGGTGGCTACACCTTC. Translation: CASSTGNGGYTF.

Here the CDR3 DNA reads TGTGCCAGCAGTCAGGTCCTGGGTAGCAATCAGCCCCAGCATTTT. It yields the protein CASSQVLGSNQPQHF. V is TRBV27 and J is TRBJ1-5; no reliable D call. Trimming removed 5 bases at V and 0 bases at J, with 11 bases between. The V gene's germline CDR1 is MNHEY and CDR2 SMNVEV (reference sequence). The CDR3 extends over 15 amino acids.

The rearrangement links TRBV5-1 to TRBJ2-2; 7 bases line up with TRBD2. CDR3 size: 15 residues. CDR1 is SGHRS, CDR2 YFSETQ, per germline. J gave up 4 bases and V 2 bases, and 5 bases lay outside the gene matches. This chain's CDR3 is CASSFVGGVTGELFF. As DNA, the CDR3 is TGCGCCAGCAGCTTCGTGGGAGGGGTCACCGGGGAGCTGTTTTTT.

The rearrangement uses TRBV30 and TRBJ1-5; 10 nucleotides match TRBD1. CDR1 is GTSNPN and CDR2 is SVGIG in the germline V gene (reference sequence). The CDR3 runs to 13 residues. Trimming at V came to 5 bases and at J to 7 bases, leaving 5 bases not matched to a gene. The CDR3 nucleotides read TGTGCCTGGTCGACAGGGGGCTCCCAGCCCCAGCATTTT. Translation: CAWSTGGSQPQHF.

The chain uses TRBV5-1 and TRBJ1-1; unclear D gene. The CDR3 sequence is 15 residues long. Trimming shortened V by 1 base and J by 0 bases, and 10 bases separated the two germline ends. CDR1 is SGHRS and CDR2 is YFSETQ in the germline V gene. The CDR3 nucleotides are TGCGCCAGCAGCTTGTCTGCACAGCTGAACACTGAAGCTTTCTTT. Its translation is CASSLSAQLNTEAFF.

This sequence joins TRBV18 and TRBJ2-7; 9 nucleotides line up with TRBD1. With 1 base clipped from V and 0 bases from J, the junction kept 1 base outside the gene matches. This CDR3 region has 15 residues. The germline V gene has CDR1 KGHSH and CDR2 LQKENI. CDR3 loop: CASSPRDRDSYEQYF. Written as DNA, the CDR3 is TGTGCCAGCTCACCACGGGACAGGGACTCCTACGAGCAGTACTTC.

The rearrangement uses TRBV19 and TRBJ2-7, with a possible D match to TRBD1 (5 bases). V gave up 5 bases and J gave up 2 bases, with 10 bases separating them. CDR1 LNHDA and CDR2 SQIVND come from the germline V gene (reference sequence). This CDR3 has 13 amino acids. CDR3 nucleotide sequence: TGTGCCAGTAGTGACAGTGCCGCCTACGAGCAGTACTTC. The encoded protein is CASSDSAAYEQYF.

This clone was recorded once. CDR3 DNA sequence: TGTGCCAGCAGCCCTCGACAAGAGAATCAAGAGACCCAGTACTTC. Protein sequence: CASSPRQENQETQYF. The chain couples TRBV14 to TRBJ2-5; D gene uncertain. The CDR3 is 15 residues long. Germline CDR1 reads SGHDN; CDR2 reads FVKESK. V shed 4 bases and J shed 2 bases, with 14 bases lying between them. The full variable domain, its missing parts supplied by reference TRBV14 and TRBJ2-5, is EAGVTQFPSHSVIEKGQTVTLRCDPISGHDNLYWYRRVMGKEIKFLLHFVKESKQDESGMPNNRFLAERTGGTYSTLKVQPAELEDSGVYFCASSPRQENQETQYFGPGTRLLVL.

This chain joins TRBV3-1 (or the pseudogene TRBV3-2) and TRBJ1-2; TRBD1 aligns across 8 bases. Germline values: CDR1 LGHDT, CDR2 YNNKEL (reference sequence). This CDR3 comprises 16 residues. The ends lost 4 bases at V and 7 bases at J; junction bases unmatched: 14. The DNA for the CDR3 is TGTGCCAGCAGCCCCTTGTATCAGGGGGCTGGGGGTGGCTACACCTTC. Translating it yields CASSPLYQGAGGGYTF.

The chain employs TRBV7-9 and TRBJ1-2; 10 bases align to TRBD1. Germline V lookup: CDR1 SEHNR, CDR2 FQNEAQ (reference sequence). J was trimmed by 7 bases and V by 4 bases; bases with no gene match: 6. This CDR3 has 14 amino acids. CDR3 amino acids: CASSSTGGVRGYTF. In DNA, the CDR3 is TGTGCCAGCAGCTCGACAGGGGGCGTTCGTGGCTACACCTTC.